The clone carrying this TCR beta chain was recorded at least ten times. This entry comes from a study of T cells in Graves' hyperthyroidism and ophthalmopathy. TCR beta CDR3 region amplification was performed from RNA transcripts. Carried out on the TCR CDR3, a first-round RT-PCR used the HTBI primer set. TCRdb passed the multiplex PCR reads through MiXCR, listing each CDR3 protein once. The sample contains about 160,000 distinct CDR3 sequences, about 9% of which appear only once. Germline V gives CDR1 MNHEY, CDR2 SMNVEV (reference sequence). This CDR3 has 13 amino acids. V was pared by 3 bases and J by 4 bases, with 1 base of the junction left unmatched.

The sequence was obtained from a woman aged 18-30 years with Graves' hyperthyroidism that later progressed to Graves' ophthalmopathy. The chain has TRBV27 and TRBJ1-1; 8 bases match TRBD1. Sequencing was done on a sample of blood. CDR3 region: CASSLGQVTEAFF. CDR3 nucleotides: TGTGCCAGCAGTTTGGGACAGGTCACTGAAGCTTTCTTT.